This passage covers 30 T cell receptor beta chains from one sample sequenced in a study of blood T cell repertoires in COVID-19. Data came from immunoSEQ multiplex PCR; TCRdb stores just in-frame clones and leaves some out. The sample lists some 240,000 clones; about 86% were seen once. Sequencing was performed on PBMCs or T cells enriched from blood (not recorded which). The receptors were sampled from a young man with acute COVID-19.

The chain is built from TRBV7-9 and TRBJ1-6; 7 nucleotides agree with TRBD1. Germline loops: CDR1 SEHNR, CDR2 FQNEAQ (reference sequence). With 5 bases clipped from V and 8 bases from J, the junction kept 0 bases outside the gene matches. The CDR3 contains 12 residues. Here the CDR3 reads CASSQGDSPLHF. The DNA for the CDR3 is TGTGCCAGCAGCCAGGGGGATTCACCCCTCCACTTT.

This clone has more than one count but fewer than ten. The J gene is TRBJ1-1, the V gene TRBV24-1, with D possibly TRBD1 on 5 matching bases. The V and J ends lost 5 bases and 8 bases respectively, with 8 bases between them. CDR1 is KGHDR, CDR2 SFDVKD, per germline. The CDR3 contains 11 residues. CDR3 sequence: CATSVGHEAFF. The CDR3, as DNA: TGTGCCACCAGTGTAGGACACGAAGCTTTCTTT.

CDR3 residues: CASRQGNEQFF. The CDR3 DNA follows: TGCGCCAGCAGGCAGGGCAATGAGCAGTTCTTC. The gene calls are TRBV5-1 and TRBJ2-1, with D perhaps TRBD1 (5 bases). V was trimmed by 5 bases and J by 6 bases, leaving 6 bases between them. The germline V gene has CDR1 SGHRS and CDR2 YFSETQ. CDR3 length: 11 residues.

V and J are TRBV4-2 and TRBJ2-5, with 7 bases fitting TRBD2. The CDR3 contains 18 residues. Trimming removed 1 base from V and 2 bases from J; junction bases left unmatched: 13. Germline-derived CDR1 and CDR2 are LGHNA and YNFKEQ. The CDR3 spells CASSQAPLGSGVQETQYF. CDR3 nucleotide sequence: TGTGCCAGCAGCCAAGCCCCCTTGGGAAGCGGGGTACAAGAGACCCAGTACTTC.

The chain employs TRBV28 and TRBJ2-1, with no clear D. CDR3 length: 10 residues. Per germline, CDR1 MDHEN and CDR2 SYDVKM. Trimming left V 5 bases short and J 6 bases short, with 2 bases between. The CDR3 spells CASSLNEQFF. In nucleotides, the CDR3 is TGTGCCAGCAGTCTCAATGAGCAGTTCTTC.

This chain links TRBV28 with TRBJ2-1; TRBD2 agrees at 7 bases. V lost 3 bases to trimming and J lost 2 bases; unmatched junction nucleotides: 7. Germline CDR1 and CDR2: MDHEN and SYDVKM. The CDR3 is 16 amino acids. The CDR3 is CASSFPPGGTYNEQFF. For the CDR3, the DNA is TGTGCCAGCAGTTTCCCGCCGGGGGGAACCTACAATGAGCAGTTCTTC.

This clone has only one observation. This chain joins TRBV2 and TRBJ2-7; tentative D call: TRBD2 (6 bases). CDR1 is SNHLY, CDR2 FYNNEI, per germline. There are 14 residues in the CDR3. V lost 6 bases to trimming and J lost 3 bases, with 15 bases between them. The CDR3 nucleotides are TGTGCCAGCAGAGAAAACGGGGGAGGCTACGAGCAGTACGTC. Residues: CASRENGGGYEQYV.

This rearrangement joins TRBV7-8 to TRBJ1-6, with D possibly matching TRBD1 (5 bases). The CDR3 sequence is 15 residues long. Germline V CDR1 and CDR2: SGHVS, FQNEAQ. Trimming took 6 bases from V and 7 from J, leaving 16 bases between them. CDR3 sequence reads: CASRPGGTANSPLHF. The CDR3 nucleotides read TGTGCCAGCAGACCCGGGGGGACGGCCAATTCACCCCTCCACTTT.

Worth noting for this clone: The same CDR3 can be traced to other DNA sequences in this sample. The V gene is TRBV9, the J gene TRBJ1-4; D is possibly TRBD1 (6 bases). V lost 3 bases and J 0 bases, leaving 9 bases between the germline ends. Germline loops: CDR1 SGDLS, CDR2 YYNGEE. The CDR3 consists of 15 residues. CDR3 in DNA: TGTGCCAGCAGCGCGCAGGGGTCAACTAATGAAAAACTGTTTTTT. Translation gives CASSAQGSTNEKLFF.

This sequence joins TRBV6-5 and TRBJ1-3; no clear D. Trimming left V 0 bases short and J 0 bases short, with 9 bases between. Germline V gene sequence: CDR1 MNHEY, CDR2 SVGAGI. This CDR3 is built from 16 residues. CDR3 loop: CASSYSRQNSGNTIYF. The DNA for the CDR3 is TGTGCCAGCAGTTACTCACGCCAGAACTCTGGAAACACCATATATTTT.

This clone was detected once. The chain carries TRBV4-2 and TRBJ2-1, with D maybe TRBD2 (6 bases). Germline V CDR1 and CDR2: LGHNA, YNFKEQ. The CDR3 extends over 19 amino acids. The CDR3 DNA reads as TGTGCTACGCGTCACTTAGGGAGGAGGGGATCAAGCTCCTACAATGAGCAGTTCTTC. It encodes CATRHLGRRGSSSYNEQFF.

The chain is built from TRBV5-4 and TRBJ2-3; D gene ambiguous. Germline V gene data show CDR1 as SGHNT and CDR2 as YYREEE (reference sequence). With 3 bases removed from V and 5 bases from J, the gap between germline ends came to 13 bases. The CDR3 contains 14 residues. CDR3 region: CASSSKAQEDTQYF. As DNA, the CDR3 is TGTGCCAGCAGCTCGAAGGCGCAGGAAGATACGCAGTATTTT.

This clone was found a few times. An end of the junction differs from the germline gene, which may be a read error. This sequence joins TRBV5-1 and TRBJ1-6, with D maybe TRBD1 (6 bases). The CDR3 is 15 residues long. CDR1 is SGHRS and CDR2 is YFSETQ in the germline V gene. CDR3 DNA: TGTGCCAGCAGCTTGTCAGGGGCGGGAGGTTCACCCCTCCACTTT. It is translated as CASSLSGAGGSPLHF. Full variable domain (missing parts from reference TRBV5-1 and TRBJ1-6): KAGVTQTPRYLIKTRGQQVTLSCSPISGHRSVSWYQQTPGQGLQFLFEYFSETQRNKGNFPGRFSGRQFSNSRSEMNVSTLELGDSALYLCASSLSGAGGSPLHFGNGTRLTVT.

The rearrangement uses TRBV28 and TRBJ1-1; no definite D call. The V gene lost 5 bases and the J gene lost 1 base, with 14 bases spanning the gap. Germline CDR1 and CDR2: MDHEN and SYDVKM. The CDR3 totals 15 residues. Here the CDR3 DNA reads TGTGCCAGCAGTCCCACCCTCACAACGAACACTGAAGCTTTCTTT. This encodes CASSPTLTTNTEAFF.

The chain recombines TRBV6-5 with TRBJ1-6, with a possible D match to TRBD1 (5 bases). CDR3 size: 15 residues. Trimming shortened V by 7 bases and J by 6 bases, and 16 bases separated the two germline ends. Germline lookup yields CDR1 MNHEY and CDR2 SVGAGI. CDR3 region: CASTTDFGGNSPLHF. CDR3 DNA sequence: TGTGCCAGCACCACCGACTTCGGGGGTAATTCACCCCTCCACTTT.

This clone has more than one count but fewer than ten. The gene calls are TRBV19 and TRBJ1-2; TRBD1 matches 8 bases. CDR1 and CDR2 from the germline V gene are LNHDA and SQIVND (reference sequence). This CDR3 has 13 amino acids. V lost 10 bases to trimming and J lost 4 bases; unmatched junction nucleotides: 8. The chain's CDR3 is CATRGRGLYGYTF. DNA for the CDR3: TGTGCCACAAGGGGCAGGGGGCTCTATGGCTACACCTTC.

The chain combines TRBV7-9 with TRBJ1-5; D is possibly TRBD1 (6 bases). The V and J ends lost 0 bases and 2 bases respectively, with 8 bases between them. CDR1 is SEHNR and CDR2 is FQNEAQ in the germline V gene (reference sequence). CDR3 length: 15 amino acids. The CDR3 protein is CASSLARGGNQPQHF. CDR3 coding DNA: TGTGCCAGCAGCTTAGCCAGGGGTGGCAATCAGCCCCAGCATTTT.

The rearrangement joins TRBV4-1 to TRBJ1-4, with D unclear. V shed 1 base and J shed 8 bases, with 14 bases lying between them. Per germline, CDR1 MGHRA and CDR2 YSYEKL. This CDR3 region has 15 residues. The CDR3 bases are TGCGCCAGCAGCCAAGGGGTAGGAGTCGGCGAAAAACTGTTTTTT. This sequence encodes CASSQGVGVGEKLFF.

V and J are TRBV6-6 and TRBJ1-3; D may be TRBD1 (5 bases). The CDR3 has 14 amino acids. V lost 8 bases to trimming and J lost 4 bases, with 15 bases between them. CDR1 and CDR2 from the germline V gene are MNHNY and SVGAGI (reference sequence). The CDR3 protein is CASVEGALGNTIYF. CDR3 coding DNA: TGTGCCAGCGTAGAAGGGGCTTTGGGAAACACCATATATTTT.

V usage is TRBV10-2 and J usage is TRBJ2-7, with TRBD2 matching 13 bases. The CDR3 has 13 amino acids. Germline CDR1 WSHSY, CDR2 SAAADI. CDR3 loop: CASGLAGVVEQYV. The CDR3 DNA reads TGCGCGAGCGGACTAGCGGGAGTCGTCGAGCAGTACGTC.

The rearrangement links TRBV9 to TRBJ1-3; possibly TRBD1 for D (6 bases). V shed 4 bases and J shed 0 bases, with 14 bases lying between them. Germline assignment: CDR1 SGDLS and CDR2 YYNGEE. CDR3 length: 16 residues. The CDR3 spells CASSSRQVISGNTIYF. DNA for the CDR3: TGTGCCAGCAGCTCAAGACAGGTGATCTCTGGAAACACCATATATTTT.

The rearrangement uses TRBV27 and TRBJ2-1; tentative D call: TRBD2 (6 bases). Trimming pared 4 bases from V and 10 bases from J, leaving 23 bases between. The CDR3 runs to 16 residues. Per germline, CDR1 MNHEY and CDR2 SMNVEV (reference sequence). The CDR3 nucleotides are TGTGCCAGCAGTTCACCCCTCCGGGACTCCAGTGGGGAGCAGTTCTTC. This translates into CASSSPLRDSSGEQFF.

The rearrangement links TRBV6-2 or TRBV6-3 to TRBJ1-5; no clear D gene. CDR3 length: 15 amino acids. V lost 1 base, J lost 1 base, and 8 bases lay in between. Germline-derived CDR1 and CDR2 are MNHEY and SVGEGT. The CDR3 DNA reads as TGTGCCAGCAGTTACTTCGGGGAAAGCAATCAGCCCCAGCATTTT. This codes for CASSYFGESNQPQHF.

This clone was seen a few times. The V gene is TRBV15, the J gene TRBJ1-6, with no clear D. CDR1 is LNHNV and CDR2 is YYDKDF in the germline V gene (reference sequence). The V gene lost 5 bases and the J gene lost 0 bases, with 14 bases spanning the gap. The CDR3 length is 17 residues. The CDR3 is CATSRTRESSYNSPLHF. As DNA, the CDR3 is TGTGCCACCAGCCGCACAAGGGAGAGCTCCTATAATTCACCCCTCCACTTT.

The chain's CDR3 is CAWSARQGTDTGELFF. DNA of the CDR3: TGTGCCTGGAGTGCTCGACAGGGGACAGACACCGGGGAGCTGTTTTTT. V is TRBV30 and J is TRBJ2-2; 8 bases map to TRBD1. This CDR3 region has 16 residues. Germline V gene lookup returns CDR1 GTSNPN and CDR2 SVGIG (reference sequence). V was pared by 1 base and J by 3 bases, with 7 bases of the junction left unmatched.

A few counts support this clone. The chain joins TRBV24-1 to TRBJ1-3; 12 nucleotides agree with TRBD1. Trimming took 4 bases from V and 7 from J; bases not matched to a gene: 7. Per germline, CDR1 KGHDR and CDR2 SFDVKD. CDR3 length: 16 residues. CDR3 bases: TGTGCCACCAGTGACGTCGGGACAGGGGGCGCGAACACCATATATTTT. Its translation is CATSDVGTGGANTIYF.

The CDR3 nucleotides read TGTGCCAGCAGCTTAGCCGGACAGGGTGACACCTTC. It codes for CASSLAGQGDTF. V usage is TRBV7-9 and J usage is TRBJ1-2, with TRBD1 matching over 8 bases. Looked up from germline, CDR1 is SEHNR and CDR2 is FQNEAQ (reference sequence). The CDR3 contains 12 residues. V lost 0 bases to trimming and J lost 12 bases; unmatched junction nucleotides: 3.

The table lists this clone with a count of one. The rearrangement uses TRBV9 and TRBJ2-1; 7 bases align to TRBD2. This CDR3 is 16 amino acids long. The V segment lost 4 bases and the J segment 6 bases; nucleotides outside the gene matches: 13. The germline CDR1 and CDR2 sequences are SGDLS and YYNGEE. This CDR3 is CASSPQPTSYGNEQFF. The CDR3 DNA sequence: TGTGCCAGCAGCCCCCAACCGACTAGCTATGGCAATGAGCAGTTCTTC.

This chain connects TRBV20-1 to TRBJ2-3; TRBD2 agrees at 14 bases. Germline V gene lookup returns CDR1 DFQATT and CDR2 SNEGSKA (reference sequence). V was pared by 3 bases and J by 6 bases, with 8 bases of the junction left unmatched. The CDR3 is 16 residues long. The CDR3, as DNA: TGCAGTGCTAGTCGGACTAGCGGGAGGAAGTTGGATACGCAGTATTTT. Encoded protein: CSASRTSGRKLDTQYF.

The chain couples TRBV7-9 to TRBJ1-6, with 7 bases that match TRBD1. The CDR3 is made up of 16 amino acids. Germline V gene data show CDR1 as SEHNR and CDR2 as FQNEAQ (reference sequence). J lost 6 bases, V lost 1 base, and 6 bases had no gene match. This chain's CDR3 is CASSLEGGPVNSPLHF. DNA for the CDR3: TGTGCCAGCAGCTTAGAAGGGGGCCCAGTTAATTCACCCCTCCACTTT.